The clone carrying this TCR beta chain was observed at least ten times. Its antigen is currently unknown. The CDR3 loop spans 13 amino acids. Trimming removed 6 bases from V and 7 bases from J; junction bases left unmatched: 9. Germline CDR1 reads MNHNS; CDR2 reads SASEGT. The data were obtained in a study of T cells after yellow fever vaccination. Notes on the study in general: Abundant bulk-derived clonotypes could contaminate FACS-sorted repertoires. Few clonotypes appeared in both CD4 and CD8 compartments. By day 5 rather than day 15, the secondary response had peaked, though it was weaker.

Template-switching 5'RACE yielded the TCR cDNA; a universal primer site and UMIs were added in the process. MiXCR, applied by TCRdb to the 5' RACE reads, yields one record per CDR3 protein. Seen here are about 330,000 distinct CDR3 sequences, around 6.8% observed once, and the top ten hold 15% to 20%. The starting material was PBMCs, obtained roughly seven weeks after the first yellow fever vaccination. The rearrangement links TRBV6-1 to TRBJ2-7; 7 nucleotides align to TRBD1. This sequence originates from a young man who received the YFV17D yellow fever vaccine. Here the CDR3 reads CASSQRQGREQYF. The CDR3 coding sequence is TGTGCCAGCAGCCAACGACAGGGCCGGGAGCAGTACTTC.